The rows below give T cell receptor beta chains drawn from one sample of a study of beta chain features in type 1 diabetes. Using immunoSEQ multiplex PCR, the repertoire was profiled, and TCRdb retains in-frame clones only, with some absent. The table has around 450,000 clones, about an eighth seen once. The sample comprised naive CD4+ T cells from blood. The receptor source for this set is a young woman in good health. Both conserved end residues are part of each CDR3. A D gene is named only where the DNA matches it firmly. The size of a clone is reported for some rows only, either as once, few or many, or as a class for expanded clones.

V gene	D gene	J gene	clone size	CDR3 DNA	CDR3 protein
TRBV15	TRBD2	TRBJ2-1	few	TGTGCCACCAGCACCCGAGCGGGGGAGGGATCCAATGAGCAGTTCTTC	CATSTRAGEGSNEQFF
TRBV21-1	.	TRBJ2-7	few	TGTGCCAGCAGCAGAGACCTAAGGGTTCTCGAGCAGTACTTC	CASSRDLRVLEQYF
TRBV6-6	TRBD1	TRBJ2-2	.	TGTGCCAGCGCCTCCGGGACAGGGGATCCCGGGGAGCTGTTTTTT	CASASGTGDPGELFF
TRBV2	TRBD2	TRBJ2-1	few	TGTGCCAGCACCCTACTAGCGGGAGGAGGGAATGAGCAGTTCTTC	CASTLLAGGGNEQFF
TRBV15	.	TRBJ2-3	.	TGTGCCACCAGCAGAGCAGAGAGTACGCAGTATTTT	CATSRAESTQYF
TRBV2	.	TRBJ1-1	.	TGTGCCACCGCCCCCCAAGGCGGCAACACTGAAGCTTTCTTT	CATAPQGGNTEAFF
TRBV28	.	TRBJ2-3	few	TGTGCCAGCAGTTCTGCGTCATACACAGATACGCAGTATTTT	CASSSASYTDTQYF
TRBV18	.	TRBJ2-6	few	TGTGCCAGCTCCCCAAAGGGGAGTGAAGGGGCCAACGTCCTGACTTTC	CASSPKGSEGANVLTF
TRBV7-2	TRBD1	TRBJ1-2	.	TGTGCCAGCAGCCCTAGAGTCCGGGACAGGGAATCGAGGGGCTACACCTTC	CASSPRVRDRESRGYTF
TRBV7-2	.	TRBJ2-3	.	TGTGCCATCGAAGACGGAAGCACAGATACGCAGTATTTT	CAIEDGSTDTQYF
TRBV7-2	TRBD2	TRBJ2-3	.	TGTGCCAGCAGCTTAGTACTAGCGATCACAGATACGCAGTATTTT	CASSLVLAITDTQYF
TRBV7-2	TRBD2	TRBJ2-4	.	TGTGCCAGCAGCTCCGGACTAGCGAGGGGTCTGGAGGCCAAAAACATTCAGTACTTC	CASSSGLARGLEAKNIQYF
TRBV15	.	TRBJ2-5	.	TGTGCCACCAGCAGGGGTGCAGCCTCGGGGACCCAGTACTTC	CATSRGAASGTQYF
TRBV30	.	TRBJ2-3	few	TGTGCCTGGAGTGATCAGGGTATTGTTGGAGATACGCAGTATTTT	CAWSDQGIVGDTQYF
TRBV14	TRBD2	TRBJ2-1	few	TGTGCCAGCAGCCGACTAGCGGCCTCCTACAATGAGCAGTTCTTC	CASSRLAASYNEQFF
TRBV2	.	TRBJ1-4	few	TGTGCCAGCACCCTTTATGAAAAACTGTTTTTT	CASTLYEKLFF
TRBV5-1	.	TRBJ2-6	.	TGCGCCAGCAGCTTGGTTGCTGGGACAGGGGCCAACGTCCTGACTTTC	CASSLVAGTGANVLTF
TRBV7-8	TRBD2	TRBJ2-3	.	TGTGCCAGCAGCTTAGATACTTTAGCTCAAGCGGGACATACGCAGTATTTT	CASSLDTLAQAGHTQYF
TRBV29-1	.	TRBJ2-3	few	TGCAGCGTTGACAGGGTTCAGCCAGATACGCAGTATTTT	CSVDRVQPDTQYF
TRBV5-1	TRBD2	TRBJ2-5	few	TGCGCCAGCAGCTTGATGGGCGGGAGGGCCGTAGAGACCCAGTACTTC	CASSLMGGRAVETQYF
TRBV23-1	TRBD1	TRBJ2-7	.	TGCGCCAGCAGTTGTGTCAAATTCGACAGGGCCTACGAGCAGTACTTC	CASSCVKFDRAYEQYF
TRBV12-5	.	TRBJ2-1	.	TGTGCTAGTTCCCGGAGCTCCTACAATGAGCAGTTCTTC	CASSRSSYNEQFF
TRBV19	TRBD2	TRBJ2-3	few	TGTGCCAGTAGTATCTACCAGCGGGAGGCTAGAGATACGCAGTATTTT	CASSIYQREARDTQYF
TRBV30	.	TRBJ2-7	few	TGTGCCTGGAGTGTATTCGCCGGCGAGCAGTACTTC	CAWSVFAGEQYF
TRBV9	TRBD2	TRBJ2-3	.	TGTGCCAGCAGCGTAGAACTAGCGGGGGACACGCAGTATTTT	CASSVELAGDTQYF
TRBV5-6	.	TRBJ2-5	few	TGTGCCAGCAGCTTGGTTCACGACCAAGAGACCCAGTACTTC	CASSLVHDQETQYF
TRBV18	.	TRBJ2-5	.	TGTGCCAGCTCACCGGGACAAAGCAGCCAAGAGACCCAGTACTTC	CASSPGQSSQETQYF
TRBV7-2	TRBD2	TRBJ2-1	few	TGTGCCAGCAGGCCAAGCGGGGCCTACAATGAGCAGTTCTTC	CASRPSGAYNEQFF
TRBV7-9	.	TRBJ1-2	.	TGTGCCAGCAGCATTAACTATGGCTACACCTTC	CASSINYGYTF
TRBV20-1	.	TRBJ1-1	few	TGCAGTGCCCAACAGGGTGTGATCGCTTTCTTT	CSAQQGVIAFF
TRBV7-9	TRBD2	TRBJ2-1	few	TGTGCCAGCAGCTTGGCTAGCGGGATTCGTGAGCAGTTCTTC	CASSLASGIREQFF
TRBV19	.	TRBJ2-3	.	TGTGCCAGTAGTATGGAGCGGATCACAGATACGCAGTATTTT	CASSMERITDTQYF
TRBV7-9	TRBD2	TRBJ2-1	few	TGTGCCAGCAGCTTAACCGGGACTAGCGGGAGGAATGAGCAGTTCTTC	CASSLTGTSGRNEQFF
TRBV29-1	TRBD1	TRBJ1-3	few	TGCAGCGTTGGGGACAGCACTGGAAACACCATATATTTT	CSVGDSTGNTIYF
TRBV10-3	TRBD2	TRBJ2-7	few	TGTGCCATCAAAGCTAGCGGGACTACCTACGAGCAGTACTTC	CAIKASGTTYEQYF
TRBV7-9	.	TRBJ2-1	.	TGTGCCAGCAGAAAGGGGTTAAGCTCCTACAATGAGCAGTTCTTC	CASRKGLSSYNEQFF
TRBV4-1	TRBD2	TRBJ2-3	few	TGCGCCAGCAGCCTAAGCGCGGCGGGAGTCGAACCGACAGATACGCAGTATTTT	CASSLSAAGVEPTDTQYF
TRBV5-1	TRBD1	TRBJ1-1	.	TGCGCCAGCCTGGGTGGGACAGGCACCATGAACACTGAAGCTTTCTTT	CASLGGTGTMNTEAFF
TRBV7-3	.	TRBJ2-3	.	TGTGCCAGCAGCTTAATGGCGGATAGCACAGATACGCAGTATTTT	CASSLMADSTDTQYF
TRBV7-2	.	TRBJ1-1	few	TGTGCCAGCACCGTAGGGATGACGGGTGCTTTCTTT	CASTVGMTGAFF
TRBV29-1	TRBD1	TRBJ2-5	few	TGCAGCGTTGACCCCCGGACAGGGGGAGAGACCCAGTACTTC	CSVDPRTGGETQYF
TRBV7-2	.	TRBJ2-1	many	TGTGCCAGCCGTCCAGCCCTCGTTGGAATCAATGAGCAGTTCTTC	CASRPALVGINEQFF
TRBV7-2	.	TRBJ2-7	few	TGTGCCAGCAGCCAAGGGGGGCTGGCACTCTACGAGCAGTACTTC	CASSQGGLALYEQYF
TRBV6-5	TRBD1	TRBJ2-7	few	TGTGCCAGCAGTTATGGACAGGGTTACATCGTGCAGTACTTC	CASSYGQGYIVQYF
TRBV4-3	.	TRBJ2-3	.	TGCGCCAGCAGCCAAGATACGGATACGCAGTATTTT	CASSQDTDTQYF
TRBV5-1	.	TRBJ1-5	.	TGCGCCAGCAGCTCGGACCCCAATCAGCCCCAGCATTTT	CASSSDPNQPQHF
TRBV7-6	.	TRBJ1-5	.	TGTGCCAGCAGCAACAGAGCCGAACAGCCCCAGCATTTT	CASSNRAEQPQHF
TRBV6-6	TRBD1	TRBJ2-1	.	TGTGCCAGCAGGCCCGGGACAGACAATGAGCAGTTCTTC	CASRPGTDNEQFF
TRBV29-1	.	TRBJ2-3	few	TGCAGCGTCCCGGGCCAGAGGGTTCCAGATACGCAGTATTTT	CSVPGQRVPDTQYF
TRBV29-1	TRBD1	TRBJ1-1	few	TGCAGCGCTGGGACAGGGGCAATGAACACTGAAGCTTTCTTT	CSAGTGAMNTEAFF
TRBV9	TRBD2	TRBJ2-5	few	TGTGCCAGCAGCGCGGGACTAGCGGGAGAAGAGACCCAGTACTTC	CASSAGLAGEETQYF
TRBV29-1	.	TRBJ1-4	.	TGCAGCGTTGCGACCAGCCTCATCGGAAAACTGTTTTTT	CSVATSLIGKLFF
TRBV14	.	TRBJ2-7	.	TGTGCCAGCAGCCCCTCCTCCTACGAGCAGTACTTC	CASSPSSYEQYF